These T cell receptor beta chains were read from a single sample in a study of T cells in Graves' hyperthyroidism and ophthalmopathy. One entry per CDR3 protein, called by TCRdb with MiXCR from the multiplex PCR reads. The sample has about 300,000 distinct CDR3 sequences, roughly 18% seen once; the top ten hold 35% to 40%. Input material: blood. The receptors stem from a man in his fifties with Graves' ophthalmopathy. CDR3s include the opening cysteine and the closing phenylalanine or tryptophan. A D gene is named only where the DNA matches it firmly. The size entry is marked missing in some rows and otherwise reads once, few, many or a size class.

>NA|NA|TRBJ1-2|TRBV2
TGTGCCAGAACTAGGGATCACGGCTACACCTTC
CARTRDHGYTF
>NA|NA|TRBJ2-3|TRBV9
TGTGCCAGCAGCGTACGAGCGGGACAATACACAGATACGCAGTATTTT
CASSVRAGQYTDTQYF
>few|TRBD2|TRBJ2-1|TRBV3-1
TGTGCCAGCAGCCAAGGACTAGCGGGAAGGTCCGAGCAGTTCTTC
CASSQGLAGRSEQFF
>NA|NA|TRBJ2-1|TRBV20-1
TGCAGTGCTCCCCCACACCCGGGGAAGGATGAGCAGTTCTTC
CSAPPHPGKDEQFF
>NA|TRBD1|TRBJ1-6|TRBV20-1
TGCAGTGCTCGCTCCCCAACAGGGGTAAATTCACCCCTCCACTTT
CSARSPTGVNSPLHF
>few|NA|TRBJ1-1|TRBV6-1
TGTGCCAGCAGTCTTCACCTGGGAGGCACTGAAGCTTTCTTT
CASSLHLGGTEAFF
>many|TRBD2|TRBJ2-5|TRBV4-2
TGTGCCAGCAGCCCGACGGAGGGACTAGCGGGAGGGCAAGAGACCCAGTACTTC
CASSPTEGLAGGQETQYF
>many|TRBD1|TRBJ1-1|TRBV7-3
TGTGCCAGCAGGCCAGGGACAGCAAACACTGAAGCTTTCTTT
CASRPGTANTEAFF
>NA|NA|TRBJ1-5|TRBV4-1
TGCGCCAGCAGCCAAGAGGAGGTTCGGGCGAGCAATCAGCCCCAGCATTTT
CASSQEEVRASNQPQHF
>NA|TRBD1|TRBJ2-7|TRBV10-3
TGTGCCATTGGACAGGGCTTCTACGAGCAGTACTTC
CAIGQGFYEQYF
>few|TRBD2|TRBJ2-7|TRBV6-2/TRBV6-3
TGTGCCAGCAGTTACTCGCGGGAGTCCCACGAGCAGTACTTC
CASSYSRESHEQYF
>once|TRBD1|TRBJ1-6|TRBV19
TGTGCCAGTAGTGACAGGGGAAATTCACCCCTCCACTTT
CASSDRGNSPLHF
>many|NA|TRBJ2-7|TRBV28
TGTGCCAGCAGTTTGGGTAGGGGGGACGAGCAGTACTTC
CASSLGRGDEQYF
>NA|NA|TRBJ2-1|TRBV4-1
TGCGCCAGCAGTCTACGGGTCGCGCTCTACAATGAGCAGTTCTTC
CASSLRVALYNEQFF
>many|NA|TRBJ2-1|TRBV28
TGTGCCAGCAGTTTATTGCGGGATGAGCAGTTCTTC
CASSLLRDEQFF
>few|NA|TRBJ2-7|TRBV29-1
TGCAGCGTTCATAAGTACGAGCAGTACTTC
CSVHKYEQYF
>many|TRBD2|TRBJ2-3|TRBV5-1
TGCGCCAGCAAGGGACTAGCGGGAGTATCAAGCACAGATACGCAGTATTTT
CASKGLAGVSSTDTQYF
>few|TRBD2|TRBJ2-1|TRBV7-9
TGTGCCAGCACCTCCTGGGCTAGCGGGAGAGGTGCCTACAATGAGCAGTTCTTC
CASTSWASGRGAYNEQFF
>many|TRBD2|TRBJ2-1|TRBV12-3/TRBV12-4
TGTGCCAGCAGGTTAGCGGGCAGCTCCTACAATGAGCAGTTCTTC
CASRLAGSSYNEQFF
>NA|NA|TRBJ2-7|TRBV20-1
TGCAGTGCTAGTGGCCTGAGAGACACCACCTCCTACGAGCAGTACTTC
CSASGLRDTTSYEQYF
>many|TRBD2|TRBJ2-1|TRBV12-3/TRBV12-4
TGTGCCAGCAGTTTCCTAGCGGGAGGGGTTGATGAGCAGTTCTTC
CASSFLAGGVDEQFF
>many|TRBD1|TRBJ2-4|TRBV5-1
TGCGCCAGCAGCTTGTCTGGGACAGGGGGAAACATTCAGTACTTC
CASSLSGTGGNIQYF
>many|TRBD1|TRBJ1-5|TRBV7-2
TGTGCCAGCAGCCCAGGGGGCGCGAGCAATCAGCCCCAGCATTTT
CASSPGGASNQPQHF
>many|TRBD2|TRBJ2-3|TRBV6-2/TRBV6-3
TGTGCCAGCAGTTACGGGAGGGCCACAGATACGCAGTATTTT
CASSYGRATDTQYF